This TCR beta chain was captured by sequencing in a study of OX40 agonist ivuxolimab in advanced cancers. Overall study: One hepatocellular carcinoma and a couple of cutaneous melanoma patients partially responded. Overall study results and limits: Those patients achieving a partial response at 0.1-3.0 mg/kg showed among the lowest clonal expansion. Low normalized clonal expansion also occurred in some nonresponding patients.

This CDR3 is 13 amino acids long. CDR1 and CDR2 from the germline V gene are SGHRS and YFSETQ. The germline V and J ends were trimmed by 0 bases and 9 bases, with 10 bases remaining between them. Repertoires were generated with immunoSEQ multiplex PCR, while TCRdb's copy carries only in-frame clones and drops some. The table lists about 55,000 clones, approximately 84% of them singletons. Notes on this clone: The antigen is undetermined.

Sequenced material: CD4+ or CD8+ T cells sorted from blood, taken in a trial of the OX40 agonist ivuxolimab. The chain has TRBV5-1 and TRBJ2-1; D gene ambiguous. The receptor was derived from an adult with an advanced solid tumor such as melanoma, head and neck, liver or kidney cancer. The CDR3 bases are TGCGCCAGCAGCTTGGCTCTAGGCGGTGAGCAGTTCTTC. Its translation is CASSLALGGEQFF.